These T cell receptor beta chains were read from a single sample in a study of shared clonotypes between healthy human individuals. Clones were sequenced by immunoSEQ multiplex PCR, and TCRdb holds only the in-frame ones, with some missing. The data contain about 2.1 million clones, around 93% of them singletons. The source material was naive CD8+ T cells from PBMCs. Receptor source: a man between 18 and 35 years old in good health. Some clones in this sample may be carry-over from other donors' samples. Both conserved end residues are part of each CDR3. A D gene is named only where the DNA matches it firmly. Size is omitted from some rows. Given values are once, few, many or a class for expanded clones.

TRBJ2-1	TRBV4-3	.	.	CASSQDEGDEQFF	TGCGCCAGCAGCCAAGATGAGGGCGATGAGCAGTTCTTC
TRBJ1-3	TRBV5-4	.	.	CASSAWGFAENTIYF	TGTGCCAGCAGCGCGTGGGGGTTCGCTGAAAACACCATATATTTT
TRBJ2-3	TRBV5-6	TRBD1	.	CASSLGPRTGETDTQYF	TGTGCCAGCAGCTTAGGACCGCGGACAGGGGAAACAGATACGCAGTATTTT
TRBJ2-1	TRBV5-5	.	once	CASSLEPAIPYNEQFF	TGTGCCAGCAGCTTGGAGCCCGCGATTCCCTACAATGAGCAGTTCTTC
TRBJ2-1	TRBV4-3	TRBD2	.	CASSQGASGSDEQFF	TGCGCCAGCAGCCAAGGGGCTAGCGGGAGTGATGAGCAGTTCTTC
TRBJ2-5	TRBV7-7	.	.	CASSAPPRETQYF	TGTGCCAGCAGCGCCCCTCCCCGAGAGACCCAGTACTTC
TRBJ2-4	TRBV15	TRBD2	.	CATSRDPGGSKNIQYF	TGTGCCACCAGCAGAGATCCGGGGGGATCCAAAAACATTCAGTACTTC
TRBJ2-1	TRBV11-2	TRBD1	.	CASSSPTGSSYNEQFF	TGTGCCAGCAGCAGCCCGACAGGGTCATCCTACAATGAGCAGTTCTTC
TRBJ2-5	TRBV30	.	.	CAWSERGIETQYF	TGTGCCTGGAGTGAAAGGGGCATCGAGACCCAGTACTTC
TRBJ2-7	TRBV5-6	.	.	CASSIGPYEQYF	TGTGCCAGCAGCATTGGACCCTACGAGCAGTACTTC
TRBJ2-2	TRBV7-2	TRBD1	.	CASSSYGDRVAGELFF	TGTGCCAGCAGCTCGTACGGGGACAGGGTGGCCGGGGAGCTGTTTTTT
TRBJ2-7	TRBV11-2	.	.	CASSLEAGNSYEQYF	TGTGCCAGCAGCTTAGAGGCGGGGAACTCCTACGAGCAGTACTTC
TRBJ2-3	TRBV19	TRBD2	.	CASSNLYSGRAVDTQYF	TGTGCCAGTAGTAACCTCTATAGCGGGAGGGCCGTAGATACGCAGTATTTT
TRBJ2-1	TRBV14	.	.	CASGPVGTIWSEQFF	TGTGCCAGCGGCCCTGTAGGCACGATCTGGAGTGAGCAGTTCTTC
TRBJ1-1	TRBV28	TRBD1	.	CASRPMTTGDTEAFF	TGTGCCAGCAGACCAATGACGACAGGGGACACTGAAGCTTTCTTT
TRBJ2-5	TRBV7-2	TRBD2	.	CASSLLAGGETQYF	TGTGCCAGCAGCTTGTTAGCGGGAGGGGAGACCCAGTACTTC
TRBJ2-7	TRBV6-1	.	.	CASSEEQGSYEQYF	TGTGCCAGCAGTGAAGAACAGGGCTCCTACGAGCAGTACTTC
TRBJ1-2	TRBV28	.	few	CASSTSLDYGYTF	TGTGCCAGCTCAACCTCCCTGGACTATGGCTACACCTTC
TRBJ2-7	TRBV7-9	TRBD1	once	CASSSLGDSVAYEQYF	TGTGCCAGCAGCTCATTGGGGGACAGCGTAGCCTACGAGCAGTACTTC
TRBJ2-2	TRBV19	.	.	CASSIPWETGELFF	TGTGCCAGTAGTATTCCCTGGGAGACAGGGGAGCTGTTTTTT
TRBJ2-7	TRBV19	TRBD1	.	CASSEGTGVTYEQYF	TGTGCCAGTAGTGAGGGGACAGGAGTTACCTACGAGCAGTACTTC
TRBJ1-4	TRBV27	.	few	CASSYVATNEKLFF	TGTGCCAGCAGTTATGTTGCAACTAATGAAAAACTGTTTTTT
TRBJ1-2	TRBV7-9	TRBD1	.	CASRGDRGSGYTF	TGTGCCAGCAGGGGGGACAGGGGTTCTGGCTACACCTTC
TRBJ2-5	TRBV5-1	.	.	CASSLSETQYF	TGCGCCAGCAGCTTGAGTGAGACCCAGTACTTC
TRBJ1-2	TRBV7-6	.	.	CASSPNKGNYGYTF	TGTGCCAGCAGCCCGAATAAAGGGAACTATGGCTACACCTTC
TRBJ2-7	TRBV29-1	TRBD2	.	CSVASGSLGSYEQYF	TGCAGCGTGGCTAGCGGGAGTTTGGGCTCCTACGAGCAGTACTTC
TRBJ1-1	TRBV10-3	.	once	CAMGTGTEAFF	TGTGCCATGGGAACGGGCACTGAAGCTTTCTTT
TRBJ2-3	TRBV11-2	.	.	CASSELLAIHTQYF	TGTGCCAGCAGCGAACTTCTAGCAATCCATACGCAGTATTTT
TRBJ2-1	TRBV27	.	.	CASSLLGNEQFF	TGTGCCAGCAGTTTGCTCGGCAATGAGCAGTTCTTC
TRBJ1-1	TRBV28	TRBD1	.	CASSPPRTGFMNTEAFF	TGTGCCAGCAGTCCCCCCCGGACAGGTTTCATGAACACTGAAGCTTTCTTT
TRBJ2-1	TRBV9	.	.	CASSVDAEWGQFF	TGTGCCAGCAGCGTAGATGCGGAGTGGGGGCAGTTCTTC
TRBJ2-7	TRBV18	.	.	CASSLEEQWDYEQYF	TGTGCCAGCTCCCTCGAGGAACAGTGGGACTACGAGCAGTACTTC
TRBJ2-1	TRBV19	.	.	CASSIYGTHYNEQFF	TGTGCCAGTAGTATTTACGGGACTCACTACAATGAGCAGTTCTTC
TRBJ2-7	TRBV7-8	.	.	CASSPPGISYEQYF	TGTGCCAGCAGCCCTCCGGGGATTTCCTACGAGCAGTACTTC
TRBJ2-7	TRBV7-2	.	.	CASSRTGTSREQYF	TGTGCCAGCAGCCGTACCGGGACCTCGAGGGAGCAGTACTTC
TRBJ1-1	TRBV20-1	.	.	CSALMVTEAFF	TGCAGTGCTTTGATGGTCACTGAAGCTTTCTTT
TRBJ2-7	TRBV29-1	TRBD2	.	CSVGISGRPTEEQYF	TGCAGCGTTGGAATCAGCGGGAGACCGACAGAAGAGCAGTACTTC
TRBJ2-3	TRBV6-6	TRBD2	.	CASGLPRGGFTDTQYF	TGTGCCAGCGGACTACCCCGGGGGGGGTTCACAGATACGCAGTATTTT
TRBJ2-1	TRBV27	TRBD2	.	CASYWGTSGSNEQFF	TGTGCCAGCTACTGGGGGACTAGCGGGAGTAATGAGCAGTTCTTC
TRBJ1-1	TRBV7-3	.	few	CASSAGGDTEAFF	TGTGCCAGCAGCGCCGGTGGGGACACTGAAGCTTTCTTT
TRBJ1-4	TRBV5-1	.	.	CASSFSGPAGEKLFF	TGCGCCAGCAGCTTCTCTGGGCCAGCAGGCGAAAAACTGTTTTTT
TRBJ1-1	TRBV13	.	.	CASSPAGNTEAFF	TGTGCCAGCAGCCCCGCGGGGAACACTGAAGCTTTCTTT
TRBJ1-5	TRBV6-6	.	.	CASSSPSNQPQHF	TGTGCCAGCAGTTCCCCGAGCAATCAGCCCCAGCATTTT
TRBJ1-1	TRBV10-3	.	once	CAISEGQQNTEAFF	TGTGCCATCAGTGAGGGACAGCAGAACACTGAAGCTTTCTTT
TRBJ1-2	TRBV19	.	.	CASSFHRVGYTF	TGTGCCAGTAGTTTTCACAGGGTTGGCTACACCTTC
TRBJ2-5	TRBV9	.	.	CASSVEAARTETQYF	TGTGCCAGCAGCGTAGAGGCAGCCCGGACAGAGACCCAGTACTTC
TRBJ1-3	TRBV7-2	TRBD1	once	CASRPGTVFSGNTIYF	TGTGCCAGCAGGCCAGGGACAGTATTCTCTGGAAACACCATATATTTT
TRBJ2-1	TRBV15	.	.	CATSSGGPISYNEQFF	TGTGCCACCAGCAGCGGGGGACCCATCTCCTACAATGAGCAGTTCTTC
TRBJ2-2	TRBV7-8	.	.	CASSQRPQEGDTGELFF	TGTGCCAGCAGCCAGCGACCCCAAGAGGGGGACACCGGGGAGCTGTTTTTT
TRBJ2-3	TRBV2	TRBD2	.	CASRIAGVSTDTQYF	TGTGCCAGCAGGATAGCGGGAGTAAGCACAGATACGCAGTATTTT
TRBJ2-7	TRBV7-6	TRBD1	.	CASSLEAGGPYERYF	TGTGCCAGCAGCTTAGAGGCAGGGGGCCCCTACGAGCGGTACTTC
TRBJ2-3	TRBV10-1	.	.	CASSTGRNTQYF	TGCGCCAGCAGCACAGGGAGGAATACGCAGTATTTT
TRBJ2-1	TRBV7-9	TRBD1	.	CASSNPLGTGVHNEQFF	TGTGCCAGCAGCAATCCCCTGGGGACAGGGGTGCACAATGAGCAGTTCTTC
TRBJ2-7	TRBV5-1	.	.	CASSLARGGAEQYF	TGCGCCAGCAGCTTGGCCAGGGGAGGGGCCGAGCAGTACTTC
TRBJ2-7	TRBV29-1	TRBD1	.	CSVERGGTGVLEEQYF	TGCAGCGTTGAACGGGGAGGGACAGGGGTCTTGGAAGAGCAGTACTTC
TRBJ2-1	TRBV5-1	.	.	CASSLAAGIYNEQFF	TGCGCCAGCAGCTTGGCCGCTGGAATCTACAATGAGCAGTTCTTC
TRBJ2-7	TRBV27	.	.	CASSPSFYEEQYF	TGTGCCAGCAGCCCATCCTTCTACGAGGAGCAGTACTTC
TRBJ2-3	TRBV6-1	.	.	CASSRPYREDTQYF	TGTGCCAGCAGTCGACCGTACCGGGAAGATACGCAGTATTTT
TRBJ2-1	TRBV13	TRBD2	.	CASSLGTSGYDNEQFF	TGTGCCAGCAGCTTAGGGACTAGCGGATACGACAATGAGCAGTTCTTC
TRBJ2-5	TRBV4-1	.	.	CASSRLTERGYQETQYF	TGCGCCAGCAGCCGCCTGACCGAAAGGGGGTACCAAGAGACCCAGTACTTC